This T cell receptor beta chain was identified in a study of T cell changes during pregnancy in multiple sclerosis. Sequenced by immunoSEQ multiplex PCR; TCRdb stores in-frame clones only, minus some. This table has more than 40,000 clones, 90% appearing once. V was clipped by 3 bases and J by 2 bases; unmatched bases: 4. The CDR3 extends over 14 amino acids. Per germline, CDR1 SQVTM and CDR2 ANQGSEA. This clone showed up just once. The chain employs TRBV29-1 and TRBJ2-1; TRBD1 agrees at 7 bases. This clonotype was obtained from a female donor in good health, enrolled as a control in a pregnancy study. This specimen consisted of peripheral blood, obtained in the first trimester of pregnancy. The CDR3 reads CSVDSGGTYNEQFF. CDR3 coding DNA: TGCAGCGTTGATTCAGGGGGAACCTACAATGAGCAGTTCTTC.